Sequencing of this T cell receptor (beta chain) was carried out in a study of CD8+ T cells in alopecia areata. Study background: Each day, treated patients took oral tofacitinib twice, at 5 to 10 mg per dose. General observations from the study: Clonality in the scalp and expanded CD8+ clones ranked among the top 100 were significantly decreased by tofacitinib.

Extraction of RNA preceded its reverse transcription into cDNA, which served as the sequencing template. Generated by immunoSEQ multiplex PCR, the TCRdb table keeps only in-frame clones and is missing some. The sample contains about 190,000 clones, 60% of which appear only once. Germline loops: CDR1 MGHRA, CDR2 YSYEKL. With 1 base clipped from V and 7 bases from J, the junction kept 3 bases outside the gene matches. The length of the CDR3 is 15 residues. About this clone itself: As yet, its antigen is unknown.

Treatment given: oral pan-JAK inhibitor, 5-10 mg twice daily. This specimen was CD4+ T cells sorted from blood, taken at week 4, from a patient treated with tofacitinib. The chain is built from TRBV4-1 and TRBJ1-5; TRBD1 agrees at 11 bases. This sequence was found in a human donor with alopecia areata. In nucleotides, the CDR3 is TGCGCCAGCAGCCAAGGGGGACAGGGGGAACAGCCCCAGCATTTT. This gives the protein CASSQGGQGEQPQHF.